The rows below give T cell receptor beta chains drawn from one sample of a study of shared clonotypes between healthy human individuals. Libraries were prepared by immunoSEQ multiplex PCR; TCRdb keeps only in-frame clonotypes and omits some of them. The sample holds 1.4 million or so clones, approximately 98.5% seen once. Sequenced: naive CD4+ T cells sorted from blood. These receptors were taken from a man younger than 45 in good health. Each CDR3 is given with its conserved first and last residue. The D gene is left open where the match is weak. A row's size may be missing; if present it is once, few, many or a size class.

d_call	j_call	v_call	clone_size	cdr3_aa	cdr3_nt
TRBD1	TRBJ2-3	TRBV7-3	once	CASSLRDRTTTQYF	TGTGCCAGCAGCTTGAGGGACAGGACGACTACGCAGTATTTT
TRBD1	TRBJ2-6	TRBV7-3	.	CASSRDRGRSGANVLTF	TGTGCCAGCAGCCGAGACAGGGGAAGGTCTGGGGCCAACGTCCTGACTTTC
.	TRBJ2-3	TRBV9	once	CASSVAGKASTDTQYF	TGTGCCAGCAGCGTAGCCGGGAAAGCTTCCACAGATACGCAGTATTTT
.	TRBJ2-7	TRBV5-1	.	CASSSGASSGGYEQYF	TGCGCCAGCAGTTCGGGGGCCTCTAGCGGCGGCTACGAGCAGTACTTC
.	TRBJ2-2	TRBV5-4	.	CASSLDTTNTGELFF	TGTGCCAGCAGCTTGGACACGACGAACACCGGGGAGCTGTTTTTT
.	TRBJ1-1	TRBV7-2	.	CASRPEPGNTEAFF	TGTGCCAGCAGACCAGAGCCCGGGAACACTGAAGCTTTCTTT
TRBD1	TRBJ2-1	TRBV5-1	.	CASTHRQGTGVSYNEQFF	TGCGCCAGCACCCACCGACAGGGGACAGGGGTGTCCTACAATGAGCAGTTCTTC
.	TRBJ2-3	TRBV5-1	.	CASSIPPTDTQYF	TGCGCCAGCAGCATCCCCCCCACAGATACGCAGTATTTT
TRBD1	TRBJ1-5	TRBV18	.	CASSPMGQGIGNQPQHF	TGTGCCAGCTCACCAATGGGACAGGGTATCGGCAATCAGCCCCAGCATTTT
.	TRBJ2-7	TRBV11-2	.	CASSFPTGFDEQYF	TGTGCCAGCAGCTTCCCCACAGGGTTCGACGAGCAGTACTTC
TRBD1	TRBJ2-7	TRBV18	.	CASSQDRSSYEQYF	TGTGCCAGCTCCCAGGACAGGAGCTCCTACGAGCAGTACTTC
TRBD1	TRBJ1-1	TRBV9	once	CASSPWVGQGAGTEAFF	TGTGCCAGCAGCCCGTGGGTGGGGCAGGGGGCTGGCACTGAAGCTTTCTTT
.	TRBJ2-4	TRBV28	.	CASTPHRGIKNIQYF	TGTGCCAGCACCCCGCATAGGGGGATCAAAAACATTCAGTACTTC
.	TRBJ2-3	TRBV6-4	.	CASSEVGADTQYF	TGTGCCAGCAGTGAGGTGGGAGCGGATACGCAGTATTTT
.	TRBJ2-2	TRBV28	.	CASSTVPVAGELFF	TGTGCCAGCAGTACAGTACCCGTTGCCGGGGAGCTGTTTTTT
.	TRBJ1-2	TRBV2	.	CASGRDGPNGYTF	TGTGCCAGCGGGAGGGACGGGCCCAATGGCTACACCTTC
.	TRBJ2-1	TRBV28	.	CASSFPLASNNIEQFF	TGTGCCAGCAGTTTCCCTCTAGCGTCTAATAATATTGAGCAGTTCTTC
TRBD2	TRBJ2-1	TRBV19	.	CASSTRLAGVGEQFF	TGTGCCAGTAGTACGCGGCTAGCGGGGGTGGGTGAGCAGTTCTTC
.	TRBJ2-7	TRBV25-1	.	CASCPDSSYEQYF	TGTGCCAGCTGCCCAGACAGTTCCTACGAGCAGTACTTC
.	TRBJ2-7	TRBV15	.	CATSRPSRYEQYF	TGTGCCACCAGCAGACCTAGCAGGTACGAGCAGTACTTC
TRBD2	TRBJ2-5	TRBV6-1	once	CRAGENARMETQYF	TGCCGGGCGGGAGAGAATGCCAGAATGGAGACCCAGTACTTC
.	TRBJ1-1	TRBV7-9	.	CASGPLAFF	TGTGCCAGCGGTCCTTTAGCTTTCTTT
.	TRBJ1-5	TRBV5-5	.	CASSAPGSNQPQHF	TGTGCCAGCAGCGCGCCGGGATCCAATCAGCCCCAGCATTTT
TRBD1	TRBJ2-7	TRBV6-6	.	CASSETGLSSYEQYF	TGTGCCAGCAGCGAGACAGGGCTAAGCTCCTACGAGCAGTACTTC
TRBD1	TRBJ1-1	TRBV18	.	CASSQGQGAEAFF	TGTGCCAGCTCACAGGGGCAGGGGGCTGAAGCTTTCTTT
.	TRBJ2-2	TRBV29-1	.	CSVDRGATGELFF	TGCAGCGTTGACAGGGGAGCCACCGGGGAGCTGTTTTTT
TRBD1	TRBJ2-3	TRBV23-1	.	CASSQGDSSTDTQYF	TGCGCCAGCAGTCAAGGGGACAGCAGCACAGATACGCAGTATTTT
.	TRBJ2-5	TRBV2	.	CASSGTQQETQYF	TGTGCCAGCAGTGGGACTCAACAAGAGACCCAGTACTTC
TRBD2	TRBJ2-2	TRBV11-2	.	CASSLGLAGNTGELFF	TGTGCCAGCAGCTTAGGACTAGCGGGGAACACCGGGGAGCTGTTTTTT
TRBD1	TRBJ2-2	TRBV7-7	.	CASSLAGGGTGELFF	TGTGCTAGCAGCTTGGCAGGGGGCGGCACCGGGGAGCTGTTTTTT
.	TRBJ2-1	TRBV4-1	once	CASSQVHGSSRGWNEQFF	TGCGCCAGCAGCCAAGTCCACGGAAGTTCCAGGGGATGGAATGAGCAGTTCTTC
.	TRBJ2-7	TRBV7-8	.	CASSLGRTYEQYF	TGTGCCAGCAGCTTGGGCCGGACCTACGAGCAGTACTTC
TRBD1	TRBJ1-4	TRBV6-5	.	CASSPTGSGEKLFF	TGTGCCAGCAGCCCGACAGGGAGTGGTGAAAAACTGTTTTTT
TRBD1	TRBJ1-1	TRBV5-1	.	CASRGTGDTEAFF	TGCGCCAGCAGGGGGACAGGGGACACTGAAGCTTTCTTT
TRBD1	TRBJ2-3	TRBV5-1	.	CASSLAGGPIDTQYF	TGCGCCAGCAGCTTGGCAGGGGGTCCGATAGATACGCAGTATTTT
TRBD1	TRBJ1-6	TRBV15	.	CATSSRGQGGISHSPLHF	TGTGCCACCAGCTCCAGGGGACAGGGGGGGATATCGCATTCACCCCTCCACTTT
TRBD2	TRBJ2-1	TRBV13	.	CASSLLHPGGQLFEYEQFF	TGTGCCAGCAGCTTATTGCATCCGGGGGGGCAGCTGTTCGAGTATGAGCAGTTCTTC
.	TRBJ2-5	TRBV28	once	CASSPGHQETQYF	TGTGCCAGCAGCCCCGGGCACCAAGAGACCCAGTACTTC
.	TRBJ1-4	TRBV18	.	CASSTLQREKLFF	TGTGCCAGCTCCACCCTGCAGCGGGAAAAACTGTTTTTT
.	TRBJ1-5	TRBV28	.	CASGKGRNQPQHF	TGTGCCAGCGGAAAAGGAAGGAATCAGCCCCAGCATTTT
TRBD1	TRBJ2-1	TRBV18	once	CASSPGTGTYNEQFF	TGTGCCAGCTCACCCGGGACAGGGACCTACAATGAGCAGTTCTTC
.	TRBJ2-2	TRBV27	.	CASSLLGGPTGELFF	TGTGCCAGCAGTTTATTAGGCGGGCCCACCGGGGAGCTGTTTTTT
TRBD2	TRBJ2-3	TRBV9	.	CASSATSGGGRTDTQYF	TGTGCCAGCAGCGCGACTAGCGGGGGAGGCCGCACAGATACGCAGTATTTT
TRBD2	TRBJ2-1	TRBV18	.	CASSPPRLAGGEQFF	TGTGCCAGCTCACCACCGAGGCTAGCGGGAGGTGAGCAGTTCTTC
.	TRBJ1-4	TRBV28	.	CASSLAPGEIEKLFF	TGTGCCAGCAGTTTAGCCCCAGGGGAGATTGAAAAACTGTTTTTT
.	TRBJ1-2	TRBV5-4	.	CASSLVGRDSYGYTF	TGTGCCAGCAGCTTGGTTGGCAGGGATAGCTATGGCTACACCTTC
.	TRBJ1-3	TRBV10-3	.	CAIENSGNTIYF	TGTGCCATAGAGAACTCTGGAAACACCATATATTTT
.	TRBJ2-1	TRBV11-2	.	CASSLVRGLYNEQFF	TGTGCCAGCAGCTTAGTCCGGGGCCTCTACAATGAGCAGTTCTTC
TRBD1	TRBJ1-4	TRBV11-2	once	CASSTRTGGLREKLFF	TGTGCCAGCAGCACACGGACAGGGGGCTTAAGAGAAAAACTGTTTTTT
.	TRBJ1-3	TRBV20-1	.	CSARRRDTIYF	TGCAGTGCTAGGCGAAGGGACACCATATATTTT